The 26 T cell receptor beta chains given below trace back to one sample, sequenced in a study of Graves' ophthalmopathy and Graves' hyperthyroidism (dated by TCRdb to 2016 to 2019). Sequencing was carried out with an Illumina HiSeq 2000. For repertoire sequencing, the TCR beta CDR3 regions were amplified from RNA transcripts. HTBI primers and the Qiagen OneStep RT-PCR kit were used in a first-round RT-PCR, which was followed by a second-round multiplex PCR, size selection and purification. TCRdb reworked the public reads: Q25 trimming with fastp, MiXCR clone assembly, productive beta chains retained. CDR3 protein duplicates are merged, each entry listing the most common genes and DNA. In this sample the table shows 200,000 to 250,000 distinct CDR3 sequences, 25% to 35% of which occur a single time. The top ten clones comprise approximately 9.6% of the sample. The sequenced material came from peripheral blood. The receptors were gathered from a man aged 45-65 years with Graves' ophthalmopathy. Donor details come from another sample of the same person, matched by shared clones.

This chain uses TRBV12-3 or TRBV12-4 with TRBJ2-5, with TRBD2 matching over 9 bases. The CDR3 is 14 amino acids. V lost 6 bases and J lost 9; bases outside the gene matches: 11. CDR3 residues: CASRGLAQNGAQYF. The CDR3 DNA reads TGTGCCAGCAGAGGACTAGCGCAAAACGGAGCCCAGTACTTC.

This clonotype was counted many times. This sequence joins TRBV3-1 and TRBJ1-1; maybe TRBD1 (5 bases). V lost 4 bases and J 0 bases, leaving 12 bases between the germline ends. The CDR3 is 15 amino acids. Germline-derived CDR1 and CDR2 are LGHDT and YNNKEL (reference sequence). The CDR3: CASSPGPPMNTEAFF. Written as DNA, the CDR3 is TGTGCCAGCAGCCCAGGGCCGCCGATGAACACTGAAGCTTTCTTT. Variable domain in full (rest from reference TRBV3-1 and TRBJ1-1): DTAVSQTPKYLVTQMGNDKSIKCEQNLGHDTMYWYKQDSKKFLKIMFSYNNKELIINETVPNRFSPKSPDKAHLNLHINSLELGDSAVYFCASSPGPPMNTEAFFGQGTRLTVV.

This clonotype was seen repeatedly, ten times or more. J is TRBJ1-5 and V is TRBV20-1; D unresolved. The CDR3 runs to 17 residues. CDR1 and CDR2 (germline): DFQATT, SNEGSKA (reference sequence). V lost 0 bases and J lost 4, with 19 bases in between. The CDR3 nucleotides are TGCAGTGCTAGAGATGTCGGGTCCGAAAACCGGAATCAGCCCCAGCATTTT. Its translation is CSARDVGSENRNQPQHF.

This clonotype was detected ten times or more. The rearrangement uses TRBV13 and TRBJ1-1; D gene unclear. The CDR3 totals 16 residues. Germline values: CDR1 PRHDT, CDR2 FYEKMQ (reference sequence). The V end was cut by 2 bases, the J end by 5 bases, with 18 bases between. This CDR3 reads CASSLRTFGEDTEAFF. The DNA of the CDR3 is TGTGCCAGCAGCTTACGAACGTTCGGGGAGGATACTGAAGCTTTCTTT.

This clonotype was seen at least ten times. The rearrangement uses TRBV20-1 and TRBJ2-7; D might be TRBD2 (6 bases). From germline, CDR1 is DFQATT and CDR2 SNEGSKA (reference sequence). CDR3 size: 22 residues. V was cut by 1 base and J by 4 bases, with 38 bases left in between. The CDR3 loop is CSARASLGFAEGGALGIYEQYF. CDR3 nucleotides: TGCAGTGCTAGAGCTTCCCTAGGGTTTGCGGAGGGAGGAGCTCTCGGGATATACGAGCAGTACTTC.

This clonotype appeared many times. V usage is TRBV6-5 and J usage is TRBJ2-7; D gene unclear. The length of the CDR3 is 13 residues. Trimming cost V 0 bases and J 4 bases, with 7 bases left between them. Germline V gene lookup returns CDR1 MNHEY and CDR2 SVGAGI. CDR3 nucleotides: TGTGCCAGCAGTTACTCGTTCTATTACGAGCAGTACTTC. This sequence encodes CASSYSFYYEQYF.

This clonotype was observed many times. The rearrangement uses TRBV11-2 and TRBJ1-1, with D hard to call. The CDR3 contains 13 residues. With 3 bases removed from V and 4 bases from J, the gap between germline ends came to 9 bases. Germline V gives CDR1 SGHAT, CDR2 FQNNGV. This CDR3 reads CASSFRASTEAFF. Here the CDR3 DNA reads TGTGCCAGCAGCTTCCGGGCCAGCACTGAAGCTTTCTTT.

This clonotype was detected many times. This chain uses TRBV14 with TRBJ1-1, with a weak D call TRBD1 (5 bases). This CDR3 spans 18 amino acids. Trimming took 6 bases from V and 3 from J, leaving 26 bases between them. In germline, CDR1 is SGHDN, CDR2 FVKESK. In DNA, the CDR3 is TGTGCCAGCAGTCCTGGAATCGACAGAAGACAATGGGACACTGAAGCTTTCTTT. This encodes CASSPGIDRRQWDTEAFF.

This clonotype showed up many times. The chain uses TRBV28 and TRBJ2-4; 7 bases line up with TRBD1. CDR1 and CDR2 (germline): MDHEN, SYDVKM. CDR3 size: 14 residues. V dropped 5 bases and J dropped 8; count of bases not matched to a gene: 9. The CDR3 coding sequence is TGTGCCAGCAGTCTCCCGGGGACAGTAGACATTCAGTACTTC. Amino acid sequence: CASSLPGTVDIQYF. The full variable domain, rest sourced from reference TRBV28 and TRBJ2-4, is DVKVTQSSRYLVKRTGEKVFLECVQDMDHENMFWYRQDPGLGLRLIYFSYDVKMKEKGDIPEGYSVSREKKERFSLILESASTNQTSMYLCASSLPGTVDIQYFGAGTRLSVL.

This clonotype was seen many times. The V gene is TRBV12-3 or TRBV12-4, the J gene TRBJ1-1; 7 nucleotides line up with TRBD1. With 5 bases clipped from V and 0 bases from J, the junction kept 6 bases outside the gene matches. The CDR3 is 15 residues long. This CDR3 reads CASSHWDSLNTEAFF. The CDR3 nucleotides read TGTGCCAGCAGTCATTGGGACAGCTTGAACACTGAAGCTTTCTTT.

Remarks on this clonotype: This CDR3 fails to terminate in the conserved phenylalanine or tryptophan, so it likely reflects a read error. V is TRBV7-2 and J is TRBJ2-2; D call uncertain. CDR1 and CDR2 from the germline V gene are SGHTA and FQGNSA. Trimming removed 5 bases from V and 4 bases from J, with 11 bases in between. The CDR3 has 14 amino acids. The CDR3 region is CASSRNGVTGELFL. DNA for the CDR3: TGTGCCAGCAGCCGGAATGGAGTCACCGGGGAGCTGTTTCTT.

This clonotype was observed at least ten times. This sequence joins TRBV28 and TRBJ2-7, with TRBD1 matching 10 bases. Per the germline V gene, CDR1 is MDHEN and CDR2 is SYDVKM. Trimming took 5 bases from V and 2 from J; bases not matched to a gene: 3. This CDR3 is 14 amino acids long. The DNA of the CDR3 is TGTGCCAGCAGTGACAGGGGGCGACCCTACGAGCAGTACTTC. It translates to CASSDRGRPYEQYF. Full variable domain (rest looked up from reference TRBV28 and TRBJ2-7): DVKVTQSSRYLVKRTGEKVFLECVQDMDHENMFWYRQDPGLGLRLIYFSYDVKMKEKGDIPEGYSVSREKKERFSLILESASTNQTSMYLCASSDRGRPYEQYFGPGTRLTVT.

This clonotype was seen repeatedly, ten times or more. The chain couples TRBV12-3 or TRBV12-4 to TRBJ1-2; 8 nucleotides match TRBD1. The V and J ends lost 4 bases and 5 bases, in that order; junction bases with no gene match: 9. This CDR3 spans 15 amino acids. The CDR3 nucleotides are TGTGCCAGCAGTTCGGATCGAGACAGGGGTTATGGCTACACCTTC. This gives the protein CASSSDRDRGYGYTF.

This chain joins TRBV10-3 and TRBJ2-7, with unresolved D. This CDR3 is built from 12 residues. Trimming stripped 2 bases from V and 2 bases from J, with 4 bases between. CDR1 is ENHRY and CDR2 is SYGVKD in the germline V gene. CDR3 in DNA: TGTGCCATCAGTGAGCCCACCTACGAGCAGTACTTC. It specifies CAISEPTYEQYF.

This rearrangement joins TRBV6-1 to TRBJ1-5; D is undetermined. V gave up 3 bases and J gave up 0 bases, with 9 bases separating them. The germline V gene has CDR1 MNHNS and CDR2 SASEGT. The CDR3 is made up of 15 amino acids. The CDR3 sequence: CASSEFLGSNQPQHF. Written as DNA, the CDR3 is TGTGCCAGCAGTGAGTTTTTGGGTAGCAATCAGCCCCAGCATTTT.

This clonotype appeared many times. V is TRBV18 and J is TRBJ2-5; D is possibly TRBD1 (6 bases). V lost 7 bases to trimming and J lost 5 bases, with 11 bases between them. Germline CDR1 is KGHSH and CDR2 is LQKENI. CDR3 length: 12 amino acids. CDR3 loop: CASFGQGETQYF. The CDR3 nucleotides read TGTGCCAGCTTCGGGCAGGGGGAGACCCAGTACTTC.

CDR3 nucleotide sequence: TGTGCCAGCAGTTACTCGTGGACAGGGAGCAACACTGAAGCTTTCTTT. Protein product: CASSYSWTGSNTEAFF. The chain couples TRBV6-5 to TRBJ1-1; TRBD1 agrees at 8 bases. Germline CDR1 reads MNHEY; CDR2 reads SVGAGI. The junction had 5 bases not matched to a gene; V was cut back by 0 bases and J by 2 bases. The CDR3 has 16 amino acids.

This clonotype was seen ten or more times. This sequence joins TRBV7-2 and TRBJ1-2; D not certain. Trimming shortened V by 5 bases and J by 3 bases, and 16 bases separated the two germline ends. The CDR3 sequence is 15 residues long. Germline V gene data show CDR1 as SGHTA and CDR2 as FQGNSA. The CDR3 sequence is CASSLGPRLDYGYTF. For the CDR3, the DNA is TGTGCCAGCAGCCTAGGCCCCCGTCTGGACTATGGCTACACCTTC.

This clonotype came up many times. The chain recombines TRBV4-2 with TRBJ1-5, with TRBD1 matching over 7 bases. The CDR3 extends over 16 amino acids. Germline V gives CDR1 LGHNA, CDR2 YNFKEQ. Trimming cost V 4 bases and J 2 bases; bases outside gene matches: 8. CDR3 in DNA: TGTGCCAGCAGCCCGTGGACAGGTATAGGCAATCAGCCCCAGCATTTT. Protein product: CASSPWTGIGNQPQHF.

The CDR3 bases are TGTGCCAGCAGTTTAGAGAGCGGGAGGGTTGACGAGCAGTACTTC. Protein: CASSLESGRVDEQYF. The gene calls are TRBV27 and TRBJ2-7; 10 nucleotides match TRBD2. The CDR3 extends over 15 amino acids. Germline V lookup: CDR1 MNHEY, CDR2 SMNVEV (reference sequence). V lost 2 bases and J lost 5; bases outside the gene matches: 6.

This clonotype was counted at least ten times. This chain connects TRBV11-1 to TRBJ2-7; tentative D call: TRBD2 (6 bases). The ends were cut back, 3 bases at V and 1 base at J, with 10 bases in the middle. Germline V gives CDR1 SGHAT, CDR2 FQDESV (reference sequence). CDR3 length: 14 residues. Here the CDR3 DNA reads TGTGCCAGCAGCTTTCCGGGAGAATCCTACGAGCAGTACTTC. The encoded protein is CASSFPGESYEQYF.

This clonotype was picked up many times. CDR3 DNA: TGTGCCAGCAGTTTATTCAACTCTTCGGGGGTACGCACTGAAGCTTTCTTT. The encoded protein is CASSLFNSSGVRTEAFF. This sequence joins TRBV28 and TRBJ1-1; D is possibly TRBD1 (5 bases). The CDR3 runs 17 residues. Germline V gives CDR1 MDHEN, CDR2 SYDVKM. Trimming took off 1 base at V and 4 bases at J, with 19 bases between the two ends.

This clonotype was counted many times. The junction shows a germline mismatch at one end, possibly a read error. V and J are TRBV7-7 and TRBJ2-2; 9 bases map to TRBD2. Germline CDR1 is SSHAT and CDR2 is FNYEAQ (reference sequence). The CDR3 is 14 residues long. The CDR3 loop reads CASSLAGDVGELFF. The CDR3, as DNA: TGTGCTAGCAGCTTAGCGGGGGATGTCGGGGAGCTGTTTTTT.

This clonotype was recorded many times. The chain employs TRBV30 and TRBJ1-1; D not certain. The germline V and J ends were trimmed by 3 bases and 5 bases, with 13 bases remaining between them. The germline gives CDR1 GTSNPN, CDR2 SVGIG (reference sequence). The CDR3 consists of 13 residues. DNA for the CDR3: TGTGCCTGGAGGGCGTCCAGGAAGACTGAAGCTTTCTTT. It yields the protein CAWRASRKTEAFF.

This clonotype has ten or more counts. CDR3 sequence: CATSAHGGAGGYTF. CDR3 nucleotide sequence: TGTGCCACCAGTGCCCATGGCGGGGCTGGTGGCTACACCTTC. The rearrangement links TRBV24-1 to TRBJ1-2; perhaps TRBD1 as D (5 bases). The CDR3 contains 14 residues. CDR1 is KGHDR and CDR2 is SFDVKD in the germline V gene. The V end was cut by 5 bases, the J end by 7 bases, with 16 bases between.

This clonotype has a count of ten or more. The CDR3 sequence is CASSTSTGELFF. The DNA for the CDR3 is TGCGCCAGCAGCACCAGTACCGGGGAGCTGTTTTTT. The chain recombines TRBV10-2 with TRBJ2-2; D gene ambiguous. V was pared by 6 bases and J by 5 bases, with 7 bases between. Germline loops: CDR1 WSHSY, CDR2 SAAADI. The CDR3 has 12 amino acids.